The clone carrying this T cell receptor (beta chain) has at least ten counts. Its antigen is not known. The sequence runs out 3 residues before the end of the CDR3; the remainder is reconstructed from the germline J gene. The assay was immunoSEQ multiplex PCR, and TCRdb's table has in-frame clones only and misses some. Recorded here are tens of thousands of clones, none singletons. These data originate in a study of T cell clonality in common variable immunodeficiency. Study conclusions and caveats: Fewer TCRbeta clones were shared among CVID subjects than controls. TCRbeta clonality was increased in CVID versus healthy controls.

Germline CDR1 SGHNT, CDR2 YYREEE (reference sequence). Deletions cut 0 bases from V and 1 base from J, with 4 bases between. CDR3 length equals 13 residues. Each donor provided roughly 5 to 8 ml of heparinized whole blood. Sequenced material: peripheral blood mononuclear cells. The chain links TRBV5-4 to TRBJ1-1; D is unresolved. This TCR came from a person between 18 and 75 years old in good health. CDR3 residues: CASSLGGNTEAFF. The covered CDR3 bases are TGTGCCAGCAGCTTGGGAGGGAACACTGAA.